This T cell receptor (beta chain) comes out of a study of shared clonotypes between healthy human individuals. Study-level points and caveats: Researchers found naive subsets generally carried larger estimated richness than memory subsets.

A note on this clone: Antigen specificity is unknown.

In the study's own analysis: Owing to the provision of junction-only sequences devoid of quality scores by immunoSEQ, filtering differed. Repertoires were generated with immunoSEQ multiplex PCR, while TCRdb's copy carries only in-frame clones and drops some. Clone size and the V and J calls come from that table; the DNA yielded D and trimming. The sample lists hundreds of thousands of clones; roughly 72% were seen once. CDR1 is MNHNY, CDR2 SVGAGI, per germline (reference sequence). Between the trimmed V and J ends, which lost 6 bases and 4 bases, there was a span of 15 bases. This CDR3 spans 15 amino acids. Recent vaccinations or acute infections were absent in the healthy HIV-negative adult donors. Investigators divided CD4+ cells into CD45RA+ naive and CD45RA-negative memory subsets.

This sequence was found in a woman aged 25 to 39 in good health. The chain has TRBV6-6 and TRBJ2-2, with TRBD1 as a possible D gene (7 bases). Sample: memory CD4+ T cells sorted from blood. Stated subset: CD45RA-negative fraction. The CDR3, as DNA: TGTGCCAGCAGACTCGACAGGGAGGCCACCGGGGAGCTGTTTTTT. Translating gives CASRLDREATGELFF.